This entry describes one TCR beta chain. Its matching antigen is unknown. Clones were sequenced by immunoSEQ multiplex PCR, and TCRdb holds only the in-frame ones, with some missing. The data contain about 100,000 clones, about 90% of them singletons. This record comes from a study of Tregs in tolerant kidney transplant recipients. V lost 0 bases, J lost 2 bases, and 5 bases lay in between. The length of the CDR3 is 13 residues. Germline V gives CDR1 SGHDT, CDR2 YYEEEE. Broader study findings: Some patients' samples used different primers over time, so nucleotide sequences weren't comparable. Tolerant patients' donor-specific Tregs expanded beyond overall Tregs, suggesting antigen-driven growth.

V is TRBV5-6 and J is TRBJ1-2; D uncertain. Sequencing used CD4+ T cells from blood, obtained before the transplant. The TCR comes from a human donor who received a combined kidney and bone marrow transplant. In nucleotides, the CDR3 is TGTGCCAGCAGCTTGGGCAGAAACTATGGCTACACCTTC. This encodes CASSLGRNYGYTF.